One and the same sample provided the 5 T cell receptor beta chains below, sequenced in a study of cytomegalovirus exposure and HLA in healthy donors. Primers: 60 Vbeta forward and 13 Jbeta reverse. Generated by immunoSEQ multiplex PCR, the TCRdb table keeps only in-frame clones and is missing some. The sample records 60,000 to 70,000 clones, over 60% being singletons. The sample was PBMCs. The receptors here all came from a woman aged 50 to 60 in good health and CMV-seronegative.

This clone was seen a handful of times. The rearrangement joins TRBV11-3 to TRBJ1-1; D gene ambiguous. CDR3 length: 13 residues. CDR1 SGHNT and CDR2 YENEEA come from the germline V gene. V was trimmed by 1 base and J by 10 bases, leaving 13 bases between them. CDR3 region: CASSLGSQSGAFF. In DNA, the CDR3 is TGTGCCAGCAGCTTAGGTTCGCAGTCTGGAGCTTTCTTT.

The CDR3 protein is CASSLSRTGRSYNEQFF. CDR3 nucleotides: TGTGCCAGCAGTTTATCAAGGACTGGCCGATCCTACAATGAGCAGTTCTTC. The V gene is TRBV27, the J gene TRBJ2-1, with a possible D match to TRBD2 (5 bases). The length of the CDR3 is 17 residues. Germline lookup yields CDR1 MNHEY and CDR2 SMNVEV (reference sequence). V was shortened by 0 bases and J by 1 base, with 13 bases between the two germline ends.

CDR3: CATIYHYEQYF. Here the CDR3 DNA reads TGTGCCACCATCTATCACTACGAGCAGTACTTC. The J gene is TRBJ2-7, the V gene TRBV6-6; D is unresolved. There are 11 residues in the CDR3. The germline V gene encodes CDR1 MNHNY and CDR2 SVGAGI (reference sequence). Trimming cost V 10 bases and J 3 bases, with 10 bases left between them.

In its sample, this clone was seen a few times. The chain couples TRBV10-3 to TRBJ1-1; no firm D call. The length of the CDR3 is 11 residues. Germline CDR1 and CDR2: ENHRY and SYGVKD. Trimming stripped 8 bases from V and 1 base from J, with 5 bases between. The CDR3 sequence is CAIEENTEAFF. The CDR3 DNA reads as TGTGCCATCGAGGAGAACACTGAAGCTTTCTTT.

J is TRBJ2-1 and V is TRBV2; tentative D call: TRBD1 (6 bases). The CDR3 covers 12 residues. Trimming stripped 9 bases from V and 8 bases from J, with 14 bases between. Germline assignment: CDR1 SNHLY and CDR2 FYNNEI. Here the CDR3 DNA reads TGTGCCAGTCAGAAACAGGGTTATGAGCAGTTCTTC. Its protein product is CASQKQGYEQFF.